These 28 T cell receptor beta chains were sequenced from one sample in a study of blood T cell repertoires in COVID-19. The table came from immunoSEQ multiplex PCR; TCRdb's copy has only in-frame clones and leaves some out. Of approximately 320,000 clones in the sample, approximately 89% were seen once. The specimen was peripheral blood. The receptors were sampled from a young woman with COVID-19, enrolled during active disease.

This chain uses TRBV12-3 or TRBV12-4 with TRBJ2-2, with D hard to call. V lost 6 bases to trimming and J lost 5 bases, with 7 bases between them. This CDR3 has 12 residues. The CDR3: CASSPDTGELFF. CDR3 sequence (DNA): TGTGCCAGCAGCCCAGATACCGGGGAGCTGTTTTTT.

The rearrangement joins TRBV12-3 or TRBV12-4 to TRBJ1-3; the D is unclear. There are 11 residues in the CDR3. Trimming took 5 bases from V and 6 from J, leaving 5 bases between them. CDR3 DNA sequence: TGTGCCAGCAGTCACTTAAACACCATATATTTT. Its translation: CASSHLNTIYF.

This clone has just a few counts. This chain links TRBV5-5 with TRBJ1-2, with 7 positions matching TRBD1. Germline loops: CDR1 SGHKS, CDR2 YYEKEE (reference sequence). The CDR3 has 14 amino acids. The trim removed 1 base at V and 8 bases at J, leaving 8 bases unmatched. The chain's CDR3 is CASSLNRDSWGYTF. The CDR3 region has the DNA TGTGCCAGCAGCTTGAACCGGGACAGCTGGGGCTACACCTTC. The full variable domain, completed using reference TRBV5-5 and TRBJ1-2, is DAGVTQSPTHLIKTRGQQVTLRCSPISGHKSVSWYQQVLGQGPQFIFQYYEKEERGRGNFPDRFSARQFPNYSSELNVNALLLGDSALYLCASSLNRDSWGYTFGSGTRLTVV.

The chain has TRBV9 and TRBJ1-3; D perhaps matches TRBD1 (6 bases). The germline gives CDR1 SGDLS, CDR2 YYNGEE. This CDR3 spans 15 amino acids. Trimming took off 3 bases at V and 3 bases at J, with 13 bases between the two ends. The CDR3 DNA reads TGTGCCAGCAGCGGCTATACAGGGAATGGAAACACCATATATTTT. Encoded protein: CASSGYTGNGNTIYF.

CDR3 protein: CASSATGTAQETQYF. In DNA form, the CDR3 reads TGCGCCAGCAGCGCTACCGGGACAGCACAAGAGACCCAGTACTTC. The chain recombines TRBV10-1 with TRBJ2-5; 7 bases agree with TRBD1. This CDR3 contains 15 residues. The V gene's germline CDR1 is WNHNN and CDR2 SYGVQD (reference sequence). With 6 bases clipped from V and 2 bases from J, the junction kept 9 bases outside the gene matches.

J is TRBJ1-5 and V is TRBV2; 7 bases match TRBD1. The CDR3 spans 13 residues. V lost 7 bases to trimming and J lost 3 bases; unmatched junction nucleotides: 3. Germline CDR1 SNHLY, CDR2 FYNNEI. The CDR3 region is CASKGAYNQPQHF. CDR3 DNA: TGTGCCAGCAAGGGGGCGTACAATCAGCCCCAGCATTTT.

V is TRBV7-8 and J is TRBJ1-1; 8 bases line up with TRBD1. After removal of 1 base from V and 0 bases from J, the junction contained 13 bases not matched to a gene. The CDR3 is 19 residues long. Germline V CDR1 and CDR2: SGHVS, FQNEAQ. CDR3 nucleotides: TGTGCCAGCAGCTTAGGGGCGTCCGGCAGGGGGCCGTTGAACACTGAAGCTTTCTTT. This codes for CASSLGASGRGPLNTEAFF.

V is TRBV6-5 and J is TRBJ2-2, with TRBD1 matching over 11 bases. CDR3 length equals 14 residues. Germline V CDR1 and CDR2: MNHEY, SVGAGI. The junction had 4 bases not matched to a gene; V was cut back by 8 bases and J by 5 bases. CDR3 loop: CASQDRGRTGELFF. CDR3 coding DNA: TGTGCCAGCCAGGACAGGGGGCGGACCGGGGAGCTGTTTTTT.

This clone has ten or more counts. The chain carries TRBV28 and TRBJ1-6; D unclear. The V end was cut by 3 bases, the J end by 9 bases, with 15 bases between. CDR1 MDHEN and CDR2 SYDVKM come from the germline V gene. CDR3 size: 15 residues. The CDR3 region is CASSFGVGLGSPLHF. The CDR3, as DNA: TGTGCCAGCAGTTTCGGGGTAGGTCTTGGTTCACCCCTCCACTTT.

The chain recombines TRBV15 with TRBJ1-2; D is unclear. CDR3 length: 14 amino acids. V was clipped by 1 base and J by 5 bases, with 11 bases between them. CDR1 is LNHNV, CDR2 YYDKDF, per germline (reference sequence). This CDR3 is CATSRGGEAYGYTF. DNA of the CDR3: TGTGCCACCAGCAGAGGGGGAGAAGCTTATGGCTACACCTTC.

The chain carries TRBV14 and TRBJ1-2, with D possibly being TRBD1 (5 bases). This CDR3 contains 14 residues. V dropped 4 bases and J dropped 4 bases, with 13 bases sitting between them. Germline values: CDR1 SGHDN, CDR2 FVKESK. DNA of the CDR3: TGTGCCAGCAGCCCCTTACTCGACAGCTATGGCTACACCTTC. Its protein is CASSPLLDSYGYTF.

The chain has TRBV12-5 and TRBJ1-4, with TRBD1 matching 7 bases. Germline V gene sequence: CDR1 LGHNT, CDR2 FRNRAP. The CDR3 totals 15 residues. Germline trimming cut 3 bases from V and 7 bases from J; bases unmatched to any gene: 8. The CDR3: CASGFVEGAGEKLFF. CDR3 DNA: TGTGCTAGTGGTTTTGTAGAGGGGGCGGGTGAAAAACTGTTTTTT. The full variable domain, completed using reference TRBV12-5 and TRBJ1-4, is DARVTQTPRHKVTEMGQEVTMRCQPILGHNTVFWYRQTMMQGLELLAYFRNRAPLDDSGMPKDRFSAEMPDATLATLKIQPSEPRDSAVYFCASGFVEGAGEKLFFGSGTQLSVL.

The rearrangement joins TRBV30 to TRBJ1-2; TRBD1 matches 8 bases. Trimming at V came to 2 bases and at J to 3 bases, leaving 11 bases not matched to a gene. This CDR3 spans 16 amino acids. The germline CDR1 and CDR2 sequences are GTSNPN and SVGIG (reference sequence). The CDR3 region has the DNA TGTGCCTGGAGTTCAGGCTTGACAGGGGCCGACTATGGCTACACCTTC. It yields the protein CAWSSGLTGADYGYTF.

This rearrangement joins TRBV19 to TRBJ1-5; D possibly corresponds to TRBD1 (5 bases). V was shortened by 7 bases and J by 3 bases, with 13 bases between the two germline ends. CDR1 and CDR2 from the germline V gene are LNHDA and SQIVND (reference sequence). This CDR3 comprises 14 residues. In DNA form, the CDR3 reads TGTGCCAGTACGGCGGGGCGGAACAATCAGCCCCAGCATTTT. This gives the protein CASTAGRNNQPQHF.

The CDR3 reads CASSDRVPMNTEAFF. DNA of the CDR3: TGTGCCAGTAGCGACAGGGTTCCAATGAACACTGAAGCTTTCTTT. The J gene is TRBJ1-1, the V gene TRBV19, with 7 positions matching TRBD1. Unmatched junction bases numbered 7, after V lost 6 bases and J lost 0 bases. Germline V CDR1 and CDR2: LNHDA, SQIVND (reference sequence). The CDR3 consists of 15 residues.

The CDR3 DNA sequence: TGTGCCAGCAGCGAGACCAGGCTGAAGACCCAGTACTTC. Protein product: CASSETRLKTQYF. The V and J genes are TRBV3-1 (or the pseudogene TRBV3-2) and TRBJ2-5; no clear D gene. Trimming left V 5 bases short and J 6 bases short, with 13 bases between. Germline CDR1 reads LGHDT; CDR2 reads YNNKEL (reference sequence). The CDR3 sequence is 13 residues long.

This chain links TRBV6-6 with TRBJ2-7; 7 positions match TRBD2. Germline V gene sequence: CDR1 MNHNY, CDR2 SVGAGI (reference sequence). The CDR3 loop spans 12 amino acids. V dropped 8 bases and J dropped 3; count of bases not matched to a gene: 4. The CDR3 loop reads CASGRENYEQYF. The CDR3 DNA is TGTGCCAGCGGGAGGGAGAACTACGAGCAGTACTTC.

The rearrangement joins TRBV5-6 to TRBJ1-1, with TRBD1 as a possible D gene (5 bases). Germline values: CDR1 SGHDT, CDR2 YYEEEE. Trimming stripped 4 bases from V and 5 bases from J, with 15 bases between. The CDR3 is made up of 14 amino acids. In DNA, the CDR3 is TGTGCCAGCAGCGGGGAGGGTTGGGGGACTGAAGCTTTCTTT. It codes for CASSGEGWGTEAFF.

The CDR3 nucleotides read TGTGCCAGCAGTGAATCGGACAGCAACACCTTC. Its translation: CASSESDSNTF. V and J are TRBV2 and TRBJ1-2, with a tentative D call TRBD1 (6 bases). CDR1 and CDR2 (germline): SNHLY, FYNNEI. Deletions cut 2 bases from V and 12 bases from J, with 10 bases between. The CDR3 has 11 amino acids.

This clone was seen repeatedly, ten times or more. The genes are TRBV5-1 and TRBJ2-1, with D possibly matching TRBD2 (7 bases). CDR3 length: 16 residues. The germline V gene has CDR1 SGHRS and CDR2 YFSETQ. V was trimmed by 2 bases and J by 4 bases, leaving 16 bases between them. Here the CDR3 reads CASSFLGGAMYNEQFF. CDR3 bases: TGCGCCAGCAGCTTCCTAGGGGGGGCTATGTACAATGAGCAGTTCTTC.

This clone was counted a few times. This sequence joins TRBV19 and TRBJ2-2, with a tentative D call TRBD1 (7 bases). Trimming shortened V by 7 bases and J by 6 bases, and 18 bases separated the two germline ends. This CDR3 region has 15 residues. Germline CDR1 LNHDA, CDR2 SQIVND (reference sequence). The CDR3 protein is CASTSSQGGAGELFF. The CDR3 coding sequence is TGTGCCAGTACGTCCTCTCAGGGGGGTGCCGGGGAGCTGTTTTTT. Full variable domain (outside the CDR3, taken from reference TRBV19 and TRBJ2-2): DGGITQSPKYLFRKEGQNVTLSCEQNLNHDAMYWYRQDPGQGLRLIYYSQIVNDFQKGDIAEGYSVSREKKESFPLTVTSAQKNPTAFYLCASTSSQGGAGELFFGEGSRLTVL.

The chain joins TRBV7-8 to TRBJ1-2; D may be TRBD1 (6 bases). V lost 5 bases, J lost 6 bases, and 19 bases lay in between. The CDR3 spans 15 residues. The germline CDR1 and CDR2 sequences are SGHVS and FQNEAQ. The CDR3 protein is CASSQRTGKEDGYTF. CDR3 DNA: TGTGCCAGCAGCCAACGAACAGGGAAGGAGGATGGCTACACCTTC.

The chain links TRBV4-1 to TRBJ1-1; D gene unclear. The germline V and J ends were trimmed by 4 bases and 4 bases, with 13 bases remaining between them. Germline-derived CDR1 and CDR2 are MGHRA and YSYEKL. CDR3 length: 14 amino acids. The CDR3 reads CASSPASQLTEAFF. CDR3 coding DNA: TGCGCCAGCAGCCCCGCTTCACAGCTCACTGAAGCTTTCTTT.

The CDR3 is CASSQEDFNEQFF. The CDR3 DNA reads TGCGCCAGCAGCCAAGAAGACTTTAATGAGCAGTTCTTC. The chain recombines TRBV4-1 with TRBJ2-1; D remains ambiguous. V lost 0 bases, J lost 7 bases, and 7 bases lay in between. The CDR3 is 13 residues long. The V gene's germline CDR1 is MGHRA and CDR2 YSYEKL.

This chain connects TRBV7-6 to TRBJ2-7, with a weak D call TRBD2 (6 bases). The germline V and J ends were trimmed by 5 bases and 0 bases, with 17 bases remaining between them. This CDR3 has 16 residues. In germline, CDR1 is SGHVS, CDR2 FNYEAQ. The CDR3 DNA reads as TGTGCCAGCAGCCTAGGGGCGGGGACCTTCTCCTACGAGCAGTACTTC. This translates into CASSLGAGTFSYEQYF. Variable domain in full (rest from reference TRBV7-6 and TRBJ2-7): GAGVSQSPRYKVTKRGQDVALRCDPISGHVSLYWYRQALGQGPEFLTYFNYEAQQDKSGLPNDRFSAERPEGSISTLTIQRTEQRDSAMYRCASSLGAGTFSYEQYFGPGTRLTVT.

The chain combines TRBV3-1 (or the pseudogene TRBV3-2) with TRBJ1-1, with 12 nucleotides matching TRBD1. The V gene's germline CDR1 is LGHDT and CDR2 YNNKEL (reference sequence). The CDR3 is 18 residues long. The V and J ends lost 4 bases and 6 bases, in that order; junction bases with no gene match: 15. CDR3 nucleotides: TGTGCCAGCAGCCCCGGGACAGGGGGCGTTGGGGTTGGGCCTGAAGCTTTCTTT. Translation: CASSPGTGGVGVGPEAFF.

The V gene is TRBV5-5, the J gene TRBJ1-6; tentatively, D is TRBD1 (6 bases). This CDR3 comprises 13 residues. V was trimmed by 0 bases and J by 10 bases, leaving 8 bases between them. Germline V gene sequence: CDR1 SGHKS, CDR2 YYEKEE (reference sequence). In nucleotides, the CDR3 is TGTGCCAGCAGCTTGGACAGGGAATCACCCCTCCACTTT. It codes for CASSLDRESPLHF.

The V call is TRBV5-6, the J call TRBJ2-5; no clear D gene. Germline CDR1 and CDR2: SGHDT and YYEEEE. The CDR3 has 13 residues. V was pared by 0 bases and J by 6 bases, with 9 bases between. The CDR3 nucleotides are TGTGCCAGCAGCTTGGTGGGTGGGCAGACCCAGTACTTC. Protein: CASSLVGGQTQYF.